This note documents a single T cell receptor (beta chain) sequence. This clonotype was observed a few times. Its antigen is not yet known. Base qualities are missing; no much larger clone stands one base away. The CDR3 holds 12 amino acids from the cysteine to the phenylalanine. This entry keeps only the CDR3 DNA: 36 bases, framed from base 1. V sheds 5 bases and J sheds 5 bases, leaving 10 bases between their ends. The data were taken from a study of regulatory T cells in long-lasting Graves disease (dated by TCRdb to the early 2020s). Regarding the study in general: Antithyroid drugs had been taken for less than 3 months by newly diagnosed Graves' disease patients. Patients with persistent Graves' disease were compared with patients with newly diagnosed Graves' disease using TCR sequencing and RNA sequencing of peripheral blood. The study was registered as a clinical trial and conducted in China. A total of around 35 samples underwent TCR sequencing: about 13 from persistent and about 20 from newly diagnosed Graves' disease patients.

Study-level results and caveats: As a limitation, the authors acknowledged that the small sample size may reduce accuracy. Persistent patients shared more public clonotypes among themselves (around 2,500) than newly diagnosed patients did (about 970). The study examined only peripheral blood because the primary lesion, thyroid tissue, could not be accessed. Only the TCR beta chain was sequenced and analyzed. Persistent disease showed preferential use of TRBV28, TRBJ1-2 and TRBJ2-5, whereas newly diagnosed disease favored TRBV20-1 and TRBJ2-1. Lower TCR Shannon entropy and fewer highly expanded clones were observed in persistent Graves' disease patients than in newly diagnosed patients, which suggested clonal expansion.

The meaning of the sample's time point label: newly diagnosed GD, antithyroid drugs for less than 3 months. For both TCR sequencing and RNA sequencing, RNA was extracted from PBMCs in TRIzol. The diagnosis of Graves' disease was made according to American Thyroid Association guidelines. Patients were recruited from an endocrinology department in Xi'an, China. Each patient gave roughly 8.4 milliliters of peripheral blood, collected in an EDTA anticoagulant tube. Ficoll Paque Plus density gradient separation was used to isolate PBMCs, and no further T cell sorting was done. An Agilent 2100 Bioanalyzer and agarose gel were used to check RNA quality, while a NanoDrop 2000 measured RNA concentration. The library was built by means of multiplex PCR. Sequencer: Illumina HiSeq 4000. CDR3 regions were amplified by Arm-PCR with iRepertoire HTBI primers to construct TCR beta libraries. PCR products were gel purified before sequencing. From the authors' description of their analysis: Gene usage analysis of CDR3 amino acid clonotypes relied on the approximately 68 TRBV and fewer than 15 TRBJ segments identified across samples. Filtered high-quality paired reads were merged into contigs using COPE and FqMerger. BLAST was used to align contigs to IMGT TRBV, TRBD and TRBJ reference genes, with CDR3 defined following IMGT. Clonotypes above 0.1% frequency were classified as highly expanded clones. Shannon entropy was used to measure repertoire diversity, and the Gini coefficient was used to measure V-J evenness. A clonotype found in more than one individual was treated as public. TCRdb's own reprocessing of the public reads used fastp at Q25 and MiXCR and kept productive beta chains. Rows merge per CDR3 protein into single entries with the most common DNA and genes. TCRdb, rather than the study authors, made the V and J calls. In this sample the table shows approximately 400,000 distinct CDR3 sequences, about a sixth of which occur a single time. Clones ranked in the top ten supply about 24% of the sample.

The material was peripheral blood mononuclear cells (PBMCs), obtained at new diagnosis, from a patient treated with antithyroid drugs. Rearrangement joined TRBV12-3 or TRBV12-4 to TRBJ2-7, with an unclear D gene assignment. The source of this sequence is a female donor with Graves disease. Here the CDR3 is given as CASSPLPHEQYF. At the DNA level, the sequence is TGTGCCAGCAGTCCGCTTCCCCACGAGCAGTACTTC.